These 14 T cell receptor beta chains originate from one sample sequenced in a study of beta chain features in type 1 diabetes. cDNA synthesis used the whole RNA isolate, giving expressed TCRB sequences. Data came from immunoSEQ multiplex PCR; TCRdb stores just in-frame clones and leaves some out. The table records 970,000 or so clones, 15% to 20% of them present only once. What was sequenced was naive CD4+ T cells from blood. These receptors all come from a woman younger than 30 in good health.

J is TRBJ1-5 and V is TRBV2; no clear D. Germline CDR1 reads SNHLY; CDR2 reads FYNNEI. The germline V and J ends were trimmed by 4 bases and 2 bases, with 15 bases remaining between them. CDR3 length: 16 residues. In DNA form, the CDR3 reads TGTGCCAGCAGTGGAGTTCTGGGGTTGCGCAATCAGCCCCAGCATTTT. It specifies CASSGVLGLRNQPQHF.

This clone was picked up a small number of times. The chain couples TRBV6-5 to TRBJ2-6; tentative D call: TRBD2 (7 bases). V was clipped by 8 bases and J by 5 bases, with 16 bases between them. This CDR3 has 15 amino acids. Per germline, CDR1 MNHEY and CDR2 SVGAGI. The CDR3: CASGGAATRANVLTF. In DNA form, the CDR3 reads TGTGCCAGCGGGGGGGCGGCTACCCGGGCCAACGTCCTGACTTTC.

J is TRBJ2-3 and V is TRBV4-1; 14 bases are a match to TRBD2. This CDR3 spans 17 amino acids. V trimming: 1 base; J trimming: 6 bases; junction bases outside the gene matches: 6. CDR1 and CDR2 (germline): MGHRA, YSYEKL. The CDR3 loop is CASSQVGLAGGVDTQYF. CDR3 coding DNA: TGCGCCAGCAGCCAAGTTGGACTAGCGGGAGGTGTTGATACGCAGTATTTT.

The chain has TRBV29-1 and TRBJ2-1; D ambiguous. The CDR3 extends over 14 amino acids. V lost 3 bases to trimming and J lost 7 bases, with 16 bases between them. Germline V gene lookup returns CDR1 SQVTM and CDR2 ANQGSEA. The CDR3 protein is CSVEGHFWGNEQFF. CDR3 coding DNA: TGCAGCGTTGAGGGTCACTTCTGGGGTAATGAGCAGTTCTTC.

CDR3 sequence reads: CASSRTQSSYNEQFF. Written as DNA, the CDR3 is TGCGCCAGCAGCCGGACTCAAAGCTCCTACAATGAGCAGTTCTTC. This rearrangement joins TRBV4-3 to TRBJ2-1, with D tentatively TRBD2 (5 bases). The CDR3 contains 15 residues. Per germline, CDR1 LGHNA and CDR2 YSLEER. V was clipped by 4 bases and J by 0 bases, with 10 bases between them.

This clone showed up just a few times. The chain has TRBV25-1 and TRBJ2-7; 13 positions agree with TRBD2. Germline V lookup: CDR1 MGHDK, CDR2 SYGVNS. The CDR3 contains 17 residues. V trimming: 7 bases; J trimming: 3 bases; junction bases outside the gene matches: 12. CDR3 residues: CASNGLAGALTHYEQYF. In nucleotides, the CDR3 is TGTGCCAGCAATGGACTAGCGGGAGCCTTGACGCACTACGAGCAGTACTTC.

This clone was counted between two and nine times. The V call is TRBV28, the J call TRBJ1-2, with 7 bases matching TRBD1. Germline CDR1 is MDHEN and CDR2 is SYDVKM. Unmatched junction bases numbered 2, after V lost 5 bases and J lost 2 bases. The CDR3 has 13 residues. The DNA for the CDR3 is TGTGCCAGCAGTGAGGGACAGAACTATGGCTACACCTTC. It specifies CASSEGQNYGYTF.

The J gene is TRBJ1-1, the V gene TRBV5-1; TRBD1 aligns across 7 bases. The V gene end was trimmed by 3 bases and the J gene end by 3 bases; junction bases not matched to a gene: 17. This CDR3 region has 18 residues. Germline V lookup: CDR1 SGHRS, CDR2 YFSETQ. CDR3 protein: CASSSQTGMGALYTEAFF. The CDR3 DNA follows: TGCGCCAGCAGCTCTCAGACAGGGATGGGGGCCCTGTACACTGAAGCTTTCTTT.

This clone was picked up a small number of times. This chain links TRBV5-6 with TRBJ2-7, with 12 bases aligning to TRBD1. The CDR3 totals 15 residues. With V trimmed by 6 bases and J by 4 bases, 8 bases remained unmatched. Per germline, CDR1 SGHDT and CDR2 YYEEEE. The CDR3, as DNA: TGTGCCAGCACCCCGTTGGGACAGGGGGCTTACGAGCAGTACTTC. Translation: CASTPLGQGAYEQYF.

V usage is TRBV7-9 and J usage is TRBJ2-1; D gene uncertain. In germline, CDR1 is SEHNR, CDR2 FQNEAQ (reference sequence). This CDR3 comprises 13 residues. V was pared by 4 bases and J by 8 bases, with 12 bases between. The CDR3 here is CASSSLRTDEQFF. CDR3 nucleotide sequence: TGTGCCAGCAGCTCTCTTAGGACGGATGAGCAGTTCTTC. Full variable domain (remainder filled in from reference TRBV7-9 and TRBJ2-1): DTGVSQNPRHKITKRGQNVTFRCDPISEHNRLYWYRQTLGQGPEFLTYFQNEAQLEKSRLLSDRFSAERPKGSFSTLEIQRTEQGDSAMYLCASSSLRTDEQFFGPGTRLTVL.

This clone was counted a few times. CDR3 region: CSVKFDSWSNQPQHF. For the CDR3, the DNA is TGCAGCGTTAAGTTTGACAGTTGGAGTAATCAGCCCCAGCATTTT. The chain is built from TRBV29-1 and TRBJ1-5, with D tentatively TRBD1 (5 bases). Trimming removed 5 bases at V and 4 bases at J, with 18 bases between. The CDR3 consists of 15 residues. Germline CDR1 SQVTM, CDR2 ANQGSEA.

This clone occurred a few times. The chain couples TRBV7-2 to TRBJ2-3; possibly TRBD2 for D (5 bases). The CDR3 sequence is 16 residues long. Germline CDR1 and CDR2: SGHTA and FQGNSA. The ends were cut back, 0 bases at V and 0 bases at J, with 10 bases in the middle. As DNA, the CDR3 is TGTGCCAGCAGCTTAGCGCTCCAGCGGAGCACAGATACGCAGTATTTT. Translating it yields CASSLALQRSTDTQYF.

This clone has a handful of counts. The V and J genes are TRBV7-2 and TRBJ2-3, with D possibly TRBD1 on 7 matching bases. The CDR3 loop spans 16 amino acids. In germline, CDR1 is SGHTA, CDR2 FQGNSA. V was pared by 1 base and J by 4 bases, with 15 bases between. In DNA, the CDR3 is TGTGCCAGCAGCTTAGTACTCGGCGGGACAGCAGATACGCAGTATTTT. Encoded protein: CASSLVLGGTADTQYF.

In this sample, this clone turned up a few times. V usage is TRBV7-9 and J usage is TRBJ2-3; TRBD2 agrees at 9 bases. CDR1 SEHNR and CDR2 FQNEAQ come from the germline V gene (reference sequence). This CDR3 is 16 amino acids long. The V segment lost 3 bases and the J segment 2 bases; nucleotides outside the gene matches: 6. This CDR3 reads CASSFHASGTTDTQYF. The CDR3 DNA is TGTGCCAGCAGCTTTCACGCTAGCGGGACCACAGATACGCAGTATTTT.